This T cell receptor beta chain appears in the sequencing data of a study of blood T cells in healthy people across ages. Study observations and caveats: Naive T cell percentage and TCR beta diversity correlated strongly. Diversity figures based on one million T cells were deemed too low. More naive CD4+ cells and higher diversity marked long-lived donors relative to aged donors. CMV status of donors was unknown, possibly confounding expanded clonotype changes.

Then a second PCR, running roughly 7 to 11 cycles, was carried out with a sample-barcoded 5' primer and a J-beta primer mix. Each CDR3 protein gets one entry after TCRdb re-called the 5' RACE reads with MiXCR. The sample shows roughly 860,000 distinct CDR3 sequences, around 68% of them seen only once. As regards this clonotype: Antigen specificity is unknown.

V lost 4 bases, J lost 4 bases, and 18 bases lay in between. The germline V gene has CDR1 SGHNT and CDR2 YENEEA. This CDR3 is 16 amino acids long. The chain joins TRBV11-3 to TRBJ2-3, with D perhaps assigned TRBD1 or TRBD2 (5 bases each). The TCR comes from a man aged 30-40 years in good health. The sequenced sample was blood. The CDR3 here is CASSSALSRDADTQYF. For the CDR3, the DNA is TGTGCCAGCAGCTCGGCCCTCTCGAGGGACGCAGATACGCAGTATTTT. The full variable domain, with the rest looked up from reference TRBV11-3 and TRBJ2-3, is EAGVVQSPRYKIIEKKQPVAFWCNPISGHNTLYWYLQNLGQGPELLIRYENEEAVDDSQLPKDRFSAERLKGVDSTLKIQPAELGDSAVYLCASSSALSRDADTQYFGPGTRLTVL.